This is a list of T cell receptor beta chains from one sample in a study of blood T cell repertoires in COVID-19. Produced via immunoSEQ multiplex PCR; TCRdb's table is partial and in-frame only. The sample holds roughly 86,000 clones, around 84% seen once. The sequencing sample was made of peripheral blood. The receptors here all came from a man in his forties or fifties with acute or convalescent COVID-19. The CDR3 runs from the conserved cysteine through the conserved F or W. D genes are given only for firm matches.

j_gene,v_gene,d_gene,CDR3aa
TRBJ1-2,TRBV19,TRBD1,CASSDRGLYGYTF
TRBJ2-3,TRBV5-1,NA,CASSLGATTDTQYF
TRBJ2-1,TRBV6-5,NA,CASSPDERGGNEQFF
TRBJ1-1,TRBV7-3,TRBD1,CASSSSGGTEAFF
TRBJ2-1,TRBV2,NA,CASSRLPGSTGNEQFF
TRBJ1-6,TRBV7-9,NA,CASSLGINSPLHF
TRBJ2-1,TRBV2,TRBD1,CASSAQTGIEQFF
TRBJ2-6,TRBV7-9,TRBD2,CASSFALGTIAGANVLTF
TRBJ2-5,TRBV20-1,TRBD2,CSASPRGVQETQYF
TRBJ2-7,TRBV5-1,NA,CASSLKGEDGYEQYF
TRBJ1-1,TRBV4-3,NA,CASSQDFGGYTEAFF
TRBJ1-1,TRBV12-5,TRBD1,CASGLGQGAGNTEAFF
TRBJ2-7,TRBV30,TRBD2,CAWSVPKPGLATYEQYF
TRBJ2-7,TRBV11-3,TRBD2,CASSSASGDEQYF
TRBJ2-1,TRBV5-1,TRBD1,CASSSRDRRLNEQFF
TRBJ1-1,TRBV9,NA,CASSGQGGATEAFF
TRBJ1-2,TRBV29-1,NA,CSGGSPELYGYTF
TRBJ2-5,TRBV2,NA,CASSEIRGGQETQYF
TRBJ2-5,TRBV7-9,NA,CASSRTSEVETQYF